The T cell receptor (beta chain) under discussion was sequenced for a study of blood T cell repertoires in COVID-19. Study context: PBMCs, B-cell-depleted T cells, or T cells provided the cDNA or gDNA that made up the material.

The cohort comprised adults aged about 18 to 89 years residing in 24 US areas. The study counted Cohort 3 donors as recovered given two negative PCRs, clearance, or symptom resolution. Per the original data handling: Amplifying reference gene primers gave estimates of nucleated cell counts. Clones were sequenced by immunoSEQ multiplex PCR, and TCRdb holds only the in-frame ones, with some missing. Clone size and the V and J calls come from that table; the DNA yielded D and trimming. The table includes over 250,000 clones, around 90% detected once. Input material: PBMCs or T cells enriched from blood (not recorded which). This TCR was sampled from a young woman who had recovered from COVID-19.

CDR3: CASSLSHRSGVFF. The DNA of the CDR3 is TGTGCCAGCAGCTTATCCCACAGGTCGGGGGTGTTCTTC. V and J are TRBV11-2 and TRBJ2-1; possible D gene TRBD2, 6 bases. Germline lookup yields CDR1 SGHAT and CDR2 FQNNGV. CDR3 length: 13 residues. V lost 2 bases and J 15 bases, leaving 17 bases between the germline ends. The full variable domain, with the rest looked up from reference TRBV11-2 and TRBJ2-1, is EAGVAQSPRYKIIEKRQSVAFWCNPISGHATLYWYQQILGQGPKLLIQFQNNGVVDDSQLPKDRFSAERLKGVDSTLKIQPAKLEDSAVYLCASSLSHRSGVFFGPGTRLTVL.